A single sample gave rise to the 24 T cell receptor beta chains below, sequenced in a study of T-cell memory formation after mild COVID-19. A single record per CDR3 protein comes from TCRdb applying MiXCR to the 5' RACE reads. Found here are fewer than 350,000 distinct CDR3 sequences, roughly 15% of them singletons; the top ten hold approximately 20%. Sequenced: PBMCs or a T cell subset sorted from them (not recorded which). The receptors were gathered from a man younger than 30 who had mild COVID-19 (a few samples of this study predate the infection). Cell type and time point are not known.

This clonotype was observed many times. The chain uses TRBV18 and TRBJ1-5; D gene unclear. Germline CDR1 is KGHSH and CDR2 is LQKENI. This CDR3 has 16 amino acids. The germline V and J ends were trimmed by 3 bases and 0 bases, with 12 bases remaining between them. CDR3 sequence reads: CASSPSGRYSNQPQHF. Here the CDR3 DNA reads TGTGCCAGCTCACCCTCCGGACGGTATAGCAATCAGCCCCAGCATTTT.

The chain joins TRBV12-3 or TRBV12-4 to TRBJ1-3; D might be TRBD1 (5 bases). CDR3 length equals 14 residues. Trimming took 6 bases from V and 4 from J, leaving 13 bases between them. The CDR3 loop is CASSLSGLGNTIYF. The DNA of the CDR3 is TGTGCCAGCAGCCTTTCAGGGCTAGGAAACACCATATATTTT.

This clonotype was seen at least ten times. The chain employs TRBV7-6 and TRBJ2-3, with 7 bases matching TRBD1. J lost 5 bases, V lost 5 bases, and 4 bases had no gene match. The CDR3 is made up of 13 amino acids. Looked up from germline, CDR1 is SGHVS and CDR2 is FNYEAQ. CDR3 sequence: CASSLTGVDTQYF. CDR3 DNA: TGTGCCAGCAGCCTAACAGGGGTAGATACGCAGTATTTT.

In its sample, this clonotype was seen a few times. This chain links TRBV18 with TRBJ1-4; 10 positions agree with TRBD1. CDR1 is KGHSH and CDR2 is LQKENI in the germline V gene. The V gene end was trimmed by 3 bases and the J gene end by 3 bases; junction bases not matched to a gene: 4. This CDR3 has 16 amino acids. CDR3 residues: CASSPIGQGANEKLFF. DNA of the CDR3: TGTGCCAGCTCACCTATCGGACAGGGGGCTAATGAAAAACTGTTTTTT.

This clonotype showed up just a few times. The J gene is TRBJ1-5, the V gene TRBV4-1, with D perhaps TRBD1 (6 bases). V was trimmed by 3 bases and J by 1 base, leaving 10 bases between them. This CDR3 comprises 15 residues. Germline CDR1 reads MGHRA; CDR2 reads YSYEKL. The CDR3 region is CASSHAGVSNQPQHF. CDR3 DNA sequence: TGCGCCAGCAGCCACGCAGGGGTCAGCAATCAGCCCCAGCATTTT.

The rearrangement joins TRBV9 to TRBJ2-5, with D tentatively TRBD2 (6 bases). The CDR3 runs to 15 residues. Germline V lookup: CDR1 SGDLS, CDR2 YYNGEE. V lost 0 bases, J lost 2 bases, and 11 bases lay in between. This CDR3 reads CASSVAGGVQETQYF. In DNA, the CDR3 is TGTGCCAGCAGCGTAGCCGGCGGGGTTCAAGAGACCCAGTACTTC.

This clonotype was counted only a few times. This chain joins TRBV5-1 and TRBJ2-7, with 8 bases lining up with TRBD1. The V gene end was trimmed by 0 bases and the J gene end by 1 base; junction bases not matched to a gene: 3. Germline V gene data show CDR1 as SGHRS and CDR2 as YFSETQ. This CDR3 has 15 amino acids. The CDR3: CASSLEWTGSYEQYF. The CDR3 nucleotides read TGCGCCAGCAGCTTGGAGTGGACAGGGTCCTACGAGCAGTACTTC.

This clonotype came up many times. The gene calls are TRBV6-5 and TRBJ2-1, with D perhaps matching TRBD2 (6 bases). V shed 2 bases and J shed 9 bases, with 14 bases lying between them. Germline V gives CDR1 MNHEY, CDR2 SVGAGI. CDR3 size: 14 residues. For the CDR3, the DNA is TGTGCCAGCAGTTACCGGGGGTGGCGGGCTGAGCAGTTCTTC. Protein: CASSYRGWRAEQFF.

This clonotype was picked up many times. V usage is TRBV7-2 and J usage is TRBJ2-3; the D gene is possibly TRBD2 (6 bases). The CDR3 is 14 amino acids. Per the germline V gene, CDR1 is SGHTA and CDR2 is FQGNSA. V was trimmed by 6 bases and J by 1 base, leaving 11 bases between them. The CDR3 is CASSRVAGTDTQYF. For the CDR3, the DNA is TGTGCCAGCAGTCGCGTAGCGGGCACAGATACGCAGTATTTT.

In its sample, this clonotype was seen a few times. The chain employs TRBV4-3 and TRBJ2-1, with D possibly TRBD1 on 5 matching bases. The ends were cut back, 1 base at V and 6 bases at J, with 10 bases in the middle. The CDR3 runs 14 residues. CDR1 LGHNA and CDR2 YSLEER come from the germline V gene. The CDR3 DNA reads TGCGCCAGCAGCCAAGCAGCAGGGATCAATGAGCAGTTCTTC. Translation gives CASSQAAGINEQFF.

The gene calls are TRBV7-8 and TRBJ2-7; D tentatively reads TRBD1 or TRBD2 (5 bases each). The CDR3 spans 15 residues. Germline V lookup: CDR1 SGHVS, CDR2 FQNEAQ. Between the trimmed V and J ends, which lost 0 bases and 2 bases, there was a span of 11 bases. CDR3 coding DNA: TGTGCCAGCAGCTTAGCGCCGGGACCGACCTACGAGCAGTACTTC. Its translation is CASSLAPGPTYEQYF. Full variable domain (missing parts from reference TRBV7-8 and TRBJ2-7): GAGVSQSPRYKVAKRGQDVALRCDPISGHVSLFWYQQALGQGPEFLTYFQNEAQLDKSGLPSDRFFAERPEGSVSTLKIQRTQQEDSAVYLCASSLAPGPTYEQYFGPGTRLTVT.

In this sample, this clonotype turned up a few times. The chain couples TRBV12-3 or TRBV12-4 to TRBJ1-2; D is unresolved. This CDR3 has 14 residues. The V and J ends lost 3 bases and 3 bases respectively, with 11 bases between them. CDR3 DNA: TGTGCCAGCAGTTTCAACAGTAACGACTATGGCTACACCTTC. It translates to CASSFNSNDYGYTF.

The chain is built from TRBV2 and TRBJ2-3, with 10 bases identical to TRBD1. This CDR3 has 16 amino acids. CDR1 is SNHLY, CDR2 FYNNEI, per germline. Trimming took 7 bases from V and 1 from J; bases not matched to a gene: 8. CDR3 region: CASKRTGTGGTDTQYF. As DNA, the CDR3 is TGTGCCAGCAAAAGGACCGGGACAGGGGGCACAGATACGCAGTATTTT.

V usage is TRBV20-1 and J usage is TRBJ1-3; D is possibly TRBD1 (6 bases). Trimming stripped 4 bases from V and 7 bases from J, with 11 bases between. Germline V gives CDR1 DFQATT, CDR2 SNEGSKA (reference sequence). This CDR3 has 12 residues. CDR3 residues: CSAKQGWNTIYF. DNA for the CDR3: TGCAGTGCTAAACAGGGATGGAACACCATATATTTT.

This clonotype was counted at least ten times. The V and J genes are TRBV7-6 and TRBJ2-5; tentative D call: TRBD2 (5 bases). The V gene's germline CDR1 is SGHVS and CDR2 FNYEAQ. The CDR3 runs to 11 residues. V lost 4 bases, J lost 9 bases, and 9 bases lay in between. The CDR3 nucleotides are TGTGCCAGCAGCTCGGGGAGACCCCAGTACTTC. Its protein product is CASSSGRPQYF.

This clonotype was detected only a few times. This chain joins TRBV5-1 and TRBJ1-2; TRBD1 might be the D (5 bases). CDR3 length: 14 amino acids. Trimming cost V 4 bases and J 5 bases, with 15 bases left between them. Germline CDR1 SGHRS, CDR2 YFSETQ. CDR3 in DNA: TGCGCCAGCAGCGCGGGACGGCCGGATTATGGCTACACCTTC. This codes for CASSAGRPDYGYTF. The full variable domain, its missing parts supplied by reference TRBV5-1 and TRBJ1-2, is KAGVTQTPRYLIKTRGQQVTLSCSPISGHRSVSWYQQTPGQGLQFLFEYFSETQRNKGNFPGRFSGRQFSNSRSEMNVSTLELGDSALYLCASSAGRPDYGYTFGSGTRLTVV.

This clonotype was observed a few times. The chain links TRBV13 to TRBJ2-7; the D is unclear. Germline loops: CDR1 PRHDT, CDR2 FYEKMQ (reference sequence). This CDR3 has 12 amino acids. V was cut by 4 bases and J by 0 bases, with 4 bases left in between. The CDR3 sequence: CASSWNSYEQYF. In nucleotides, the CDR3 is TGTGCCAGCAGCTGGAACTCCTACGAGCAGTACTTC.

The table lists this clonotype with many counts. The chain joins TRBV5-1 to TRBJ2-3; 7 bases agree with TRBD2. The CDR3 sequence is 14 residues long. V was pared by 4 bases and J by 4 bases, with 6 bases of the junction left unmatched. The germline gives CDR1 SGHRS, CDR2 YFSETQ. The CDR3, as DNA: TGCGCCAGCAGCATGGGAGCGGGGCCAGATACGCAGTATTTT. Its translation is CASSMGAGPDTQYF.

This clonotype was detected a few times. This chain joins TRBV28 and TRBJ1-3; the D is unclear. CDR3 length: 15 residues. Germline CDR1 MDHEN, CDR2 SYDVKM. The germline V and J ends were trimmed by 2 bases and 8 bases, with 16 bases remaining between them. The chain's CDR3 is CASSLLIWRRDTIYF. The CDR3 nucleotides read TGTGCCAGCAGTTTACTGATATGGCGGAGGGACACCATATATTTT.

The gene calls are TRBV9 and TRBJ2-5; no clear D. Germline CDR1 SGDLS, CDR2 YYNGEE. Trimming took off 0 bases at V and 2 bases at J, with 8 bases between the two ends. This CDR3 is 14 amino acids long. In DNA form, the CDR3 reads TGTGCCAGCAGCGTAGGAACAGTTCAAGAGACCCAGTACTTC. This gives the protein CASSVGTVQETQYF.

The CDR3 nucleotides are TGTGCCAGCAGCGACGCCGGCAGGGTGTACGAGCAGTACTTC. It codes for CASSDAGRVYEQYF. The rearrangement uses TRBV6-5 and TRBJ2-7, with a weak D call TRBD1 (5 bases). The germline gives CDR1 MNHEY, CDR2 SVGAGI. The CDR3 spans 14 residues. V shed 6 bases and J shed 4 bases, with 16 bases lying between them.

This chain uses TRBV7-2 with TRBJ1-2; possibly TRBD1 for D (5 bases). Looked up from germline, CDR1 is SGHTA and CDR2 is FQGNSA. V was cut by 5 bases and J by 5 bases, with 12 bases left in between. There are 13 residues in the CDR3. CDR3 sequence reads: CASSGRDFYGYTF. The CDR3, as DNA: TGTGCCAGCAGCGGCAGGGATTTTTATGGCTACACCTTC. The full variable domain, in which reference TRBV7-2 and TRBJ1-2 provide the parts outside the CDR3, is GAGVSQSPSNKVTEKGKDVELRCDPISGHTALYWYRQSLGQGLEFLIYFQGNSAPDKSGLPSDRFSAERTGGSVSTLTIQRTQQEDSAVYLCASSGRDFYGYTFGSGTRLTVV.

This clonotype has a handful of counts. CDR3 DNA sequence: TGCGCCAGCAGCCAAGGGACAGGTTACAATGAGCAGTTCTTC. Its translation: CASSQGTGYNEQFF. The chain links TRBV4-3 to TRBJ2-1, with TRBD1 matching 7 bases. The ends lost 1 base at V and 4 bases at J; junction bases unmatched: 1. The CDR3 covers 14 residues. Germline V gene lookup returns CDR1 LGHNA and CDR2 YSLEER.

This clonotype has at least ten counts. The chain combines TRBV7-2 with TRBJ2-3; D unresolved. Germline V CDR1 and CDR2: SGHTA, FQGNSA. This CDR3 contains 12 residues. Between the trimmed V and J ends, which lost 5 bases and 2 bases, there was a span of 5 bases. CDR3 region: CASSTFTDTQYF. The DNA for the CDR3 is TGTGCCAGCAGCACCTTCACAGATACGCAGTATTTT.